This TCR beta chain was identified in a study of human T cells and chemical hapten exposure. This sample's time point: healthy volunteer bleed at 2 weeks. Whole blood that had not been fractionated was the source of extracted total RNA. This CDR3 contains 14 residues. Germline CDR1 reads SNHLY; CDR2 reads FYNNEI. V gave up 5 bases and J gave up 7 bases, with 15 bases separating them. In this sample, this clonotype turned up a few times. A single record per CDR3 protein comes from TCRdb applying MiXCR to the RACE reads. The sample lists some 120,000 distinct CDR3 sequences; roughly 9% were seen once. The rearrangement uses TRBV2 and TRBJ1-5, with D possibly being TRBD1 (6 bases). This TCR derives from a male donor in good health. Some clones in this sample may be carry-over from other donors' samples. Sequencing input: whole blood. The CDR3 sequence is CASSLPGGQQPQHF. Here the CDR3 DNA reads TGTGCCAGCAGTCTCCCGGGGGGCCAGCAGCCCCAGCATTTT.